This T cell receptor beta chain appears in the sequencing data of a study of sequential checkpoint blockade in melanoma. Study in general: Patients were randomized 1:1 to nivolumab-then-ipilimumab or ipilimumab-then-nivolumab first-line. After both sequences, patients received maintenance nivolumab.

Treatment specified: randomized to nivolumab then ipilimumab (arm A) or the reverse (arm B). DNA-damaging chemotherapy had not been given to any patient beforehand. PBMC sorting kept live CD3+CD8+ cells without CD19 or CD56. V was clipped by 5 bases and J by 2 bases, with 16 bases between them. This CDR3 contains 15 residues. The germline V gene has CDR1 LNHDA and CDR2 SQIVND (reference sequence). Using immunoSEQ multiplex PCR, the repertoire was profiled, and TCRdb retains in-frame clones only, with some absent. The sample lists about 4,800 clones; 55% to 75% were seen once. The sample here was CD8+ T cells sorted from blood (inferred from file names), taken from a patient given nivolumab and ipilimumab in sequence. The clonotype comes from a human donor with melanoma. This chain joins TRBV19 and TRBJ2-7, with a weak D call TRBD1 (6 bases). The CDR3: CASSWGSGTTYEQYF. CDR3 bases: TGTGCCAGTAGTTGGGGATCCGGGACAACCTACGAGCAGTACTTC.